This TCR beta chain was recovered during a study of shared clonotypes between healthy human individuals. Study-wide findings and caveats: Compared with clonotypes that all four donors shared, non-shared clonotypes had lower generation probabilities. Since donors were few, the genetic and exposure-history diversity represented was limited.

Clones were read by immunoSEQ multiplex PCR, and TCRdb kept only the in-frame ones, dropping some. The sample has some 1 million clones, about 75% seen once. Regarding this clone: Its matching antigen is unknown.

The specimen was memory CD4+ T cells sorted from blood. The subset here: CD45RA-negative fraction. This receptor was identified in a man between 18 and 35 years old in good health.

CDR3: CASSQDPGWRTDTQYF. The CDR3 nucleotides are TGCGCCAGCAGCCAAGATCCGGGGTGGCGAACAGATACGCAGTATTTT. V and J are TRBV4-1 and TRBJ2-3, with D possibly matching TRBD2 (5 bases). CDR1 and CDR2 from the germline V gene are MGHRA and YSYEKL. The CDR3 extends over 16 amino acids. With 0 bases removed from V and 3 bases from J, the gap between germline ends came to 13 bases.